These 19 T cell receptor beta chains came from one sample sequenced in a study of T cells in Graves' hyperthyroidism and ophthalmopathy. Amplification targeted TCR beta CDR3 regions from RNA transcripts. When the TCR CDR3 underwent first-round RT-PCR, the HTBI primer set was used. TCRdb re-called the multiplex PCR reads through MiXCR, storing one row per CDR3 protein. The sample consists of 660,000 or so distinct CDR3 sequences, around 20% of them appearing once. Material: blood. The receptors here all came from a man aged 30 to 39 with Graves' ophthalmopathy.

CDR3: CASSRGQPESISTEAFF. Here the CDR3 DNA reads TGCGCCAGCAGCCGGGGACAGCCAGAGTCTATAAGCACTGAAGCTTTCTTT. The V and J genes are TRBV4-1 and TRBJ1-1; 7 nucleotides line up with TRBD1. J gave up 4 bases and V 4 bases, and 15 bases lay outside the gene matches. This CDR3 has 17 amino acids. Germline V CDR1 and CDR2: MGHRA, YSYEKL.

For this clonotype: A junction boundary mismatches the germline segment, possibly from a read error. The CDR3 DNA reads TGTGCTAGTGGTTTGGTACGAACTAGCGGCAGGGACTTC. As protein: CASGLVRTSGRDF. The chain is built from TRBV12-5 and TRBJ2-5; 8 bases are shared with TRBD2. Germline lookup yields CDR1 LGHNT and CDR2 FRNRAP. The CDR3 is 13 amino acids.

This chain uses TRBV4-1 with TRBJ2-4, with D perhaps matching TRBD2 (6 bases). V lost 3 bases, J lost 5 bases, and 20 bases lay in between. The CDR3 has 17 amino acids. Germline V gene sequence: CDR1 MGHRA, CDR2 YSYEKL. The CDR3 sequence: CASSQPPRRGGENIQYF. The CDR3 DNA reads as TGCGCCAGCAGCCAGCCCCCTCGGAGAGGAGGGGAAAACATTCAGTACTTC.

The V and J genes are TRBV30 and TRBJ1-2; unclear D gene. Trimming pared 4 bases from V and 4 bases from J, leaving 13 bases between. This CDR3 comprises 13 residues. Germline assignment: CDR1 GTSNPN and CDR2 SVGIG (reference sequence). For the CDR3, the DNA is TGTGCCTGGACCGCTGGGTGGACCTATGGCTACACCTTC. Protein sequence: CAWTAGWTYGYTF.

The genes are TRBV20-1 and TRBJ2-4, with 8 bases lining up with TRBD1. In germline, CDR1 is DFQATT, CDR2 SNEGSKA (reference sequence). With 4 bases clipped from V and 12 bases from J, the junction kept 5 bases outside the gene matches. The CDR3 sequence is 11 residues long. The CDR3 reads CSATRQGSQYF. The CDR3, as DNA: TGCAGTGCTACAAGACAGGGGAGTCAGTACTTC.

The chain uses TRBV20-1 and TRBJ2-2; 10 bases line up with TRBD2. The germline V gene encodes CDR1 DFQATT and CDR2 SNEGSKA (reference sequence). After removal of 5 bases from V and 5 bases from J, the junction contained 5 bases not matched to a gene. This CDR3 region has 14 residues. CDR3 in amino acids: CSARAGGLTGELFF. CDR3 nucleotide sequence: TGCAGTGCTCGAGCGGGAGGGTTGACCGGGGAGCTGTTTTTT.

This clonotype showed up just a few times. The CDR3 sequence is CATSDPGQGGNEQYF. In DNA form, the CDR3 reads TGTGCCACCAGTGATCCGGGACAGGGTGGCAACGAGCAGTACTTC. This chain joins TRBV24-1 and TRBJ2-7; 9 bases are a match to TRBD1. Trimming at V came to 3 bases and at J to 5 bases, leaving 7 bases not matched to a gene. CDR1 KGHDR and CDR2 SFDVKD come from the germline V gene. This CDR3 region has 15 residues.

This clonotype was seen more than once but under ten times. The chain uses TRBV6-1 and TRBJ1-2; D possibly corresponds to TRBD1 (5 bases). This CDR3 region has 14 residues. Germline V lookup: CDR1 MNHNS, CDR2 SASEGT. V was pared by 7 bases and J by 3 bases, with 15 bases between. The CDR3 is CASTPDWGDYGYTF. The CDR3 bases are TGTGCCAGCACCCCGGACTGGGGGGACTATGGCTACACCTTC.

This clonotype has a count of ten or more. The chain employs TRBV28 and TRBJ2-7; no clear D. Germline CDR1 reads MDHEN; CDR2 reads SYDVKM. The CDR3 contains 11 residues. V gave up 3 bases and J gave up 5 bases, with 5 bases separating them. CDR3 DNA sequence: TGTGCCAGCAGTTTCACAGACGAGCAGTACTTC. It codes for CASSFTDEQYF.

The CDR3 loop reads CASRGPPYEQYF. CDR3 DNA sequence: TGTGCCAGTCGGGGCCCCCCCTACGAGCAGTACTTC. This chain uses TRBV19 with TRBJ2-7; TRBD1 or TRBD2 may be the D gene (5 bases each). Germline loops: CDR1 LNHDA, CDR2 SQIVND (reference sequence). CDR3 length: 12 amino acids. Trimming removed 8 bases at V and 2 bases at J, with 10 bases between.

The CDR3 DNA follows: TGTGCCTTGACAAAAAGCTCAAACCCTCACTCCTATAATTCACCCCTCCACTTT. It specifies CALTKSSNPHSYNSPLHF. This chain links TRBV30 with TRBJ1-6; D unclear. CDR1 GTSNPN and CDR2 SVGIG come from the germline V gene (reference sequence). V was pared by 7 bases and J by 0 bases, with 22 bases between. This CDR3 has 18 amino acids. Full variable domain (outside the CDR3, taken from reference TRBV30 and TRBJ1-6): SQTIHQWPATLVQPVGSPLSLECTVEGTSNPNLYWYRQAAGRGLQLLFYSVGIGQISSEVPQNLSASRPQDRQFILSSKKLLLSDSGFYLCALTKSSNPHSYNSPLHFGNGTRLTVT.

This clonotype was counted a single time. A read error may produce the germline difference seen at one junction end. The chain uses TRBV19 and TRBJ1-5; D call uncertain. The CDR3 has 16 amino acids. From germline, CDR1 is LNHDA and CDR2 SQIVND (reference sequence). The CDR3: CASSNYALYSNQPQHF. In DNA form, the CDR3 reads TGTGCCAGCAGTAATTACGCCCTATATAGCAATCAGCCCCAGCATTTT.

There are a few counts of this clonotype. V is TRBV20-1 and J is TRBJ2-3; TRBD2 is a possible D gene (6 bases). Germline V gives CDR1 DFQATT, CDR2 SNEGSKA (reference sequence). The CDR3 has 15 amino acids. V lost 5 bases to trimming and J lost 8 bases, with 23 bases between them. Written as DNA, the CDR3 is TGCAGTGCTGGACACGGGACTCTTGACGCAGTTACGCAGTATTTT. Its translation is CSAGHGTLDAVTQYF.

The V call is TRBV24-1, the J call TRBJ2-5; 14 nucleotides match TRBD2. Germline CDR1 is KGHDR and CDR2 is SFDVKD. The J segment lost 4 bases and the V segment lost 9 bases, leaving 9 bases of the junction unmatched. This CDR3 contains 16 residues. The CDR3 reads CATGGPGLAGGETQYF. The CDR3 region has the DNA TGTGCCACCGGAGGACCAGGACTAGCGGGAGGAGAGACCCAGTACTTC.

This clonotype occurred many times. The CDR3 DNA reads TGCAGTGCTATGACAGGGCTAGCTTTCTTT. This codes for CSAMTGLAFF. The chain is built from TRBV20-1 and TRBJ1-1, with TRBD1 matching over 7 bases. The germline V gene encodes CDR1 DFQATT and CDR2 SNEGSKA (reference sequence). This CDR3 spans 10 amino acids. V trimming: 4 bases; J trimming: 10 bases; junction bases outside the gene matches: 3.

This clonotype appeared a few times. J is TRBJ1-2 and V is TRBV6-1, with no clear D. CDR3 size: 13 residues. V lost 5 bases and J 0 bases, leaving 7 bases between the germline ends. Germline V CDR1 and CDR2: MNHNS, SASEGT. The CDR3, as DNA: TGTGCCAGCAGTTTCGCTTCTAACTATGGCTACACCTTC. This encodes CASSFASNYGYTF.

This clonotype was observed many times. The V gene is TRBV15, the J gene TRBJ2-7; D may be TRBD1 or TRBD2 (6 bases each). The CDR3 runs to 16 residues. Trimming pared 5 bases from V and 5 bases from J, leaving 22 bases between. Per the germline V gene, CDR1 is LNHNV and CDR2 is YYDKDF (reference sequence). The CDR3 spells CATSFQRGTGADEQYF. The CDR3 DNA follows: TGTGCCACCAGCTTTCAAAGGGGTACGGGGGCGGACGAGCAGTACTTC.

This clonotype was seen many times. The rearrangement links TRBV5-1 to TRBJ1-1; D gene ambiguous. Looked up from germline, CDR1 is SGHRS and CDR2 is YFSETQ. V lost 0 bases and J lost 5, with 14 bases in between. The CDR3 loop spans 15 amino acids. CDR3 nucleotide sequence: TGCGCCAGCAGCTTGGAATCAGGCTTCGTTACTGAAGCTTTCTTT. Residues: CASSLESGFVTEAFF.

This clonotype was seen more than once but under ten times. The chain is built from TRBV4-1 and TRBJ2-5; 8 bases line up with TRBD1. The CDR3 extends over 13 amino acids. V shed 4 bases, J shed 3 bases, and the junction held 1 base outside the gene matches. Germline V lookup: CDR1 MGHRA, CDR2 YSYEKL. CDR3 residues: CASSPDREETQYF. CDR3 nucleotides: TGCGCCAGCAGCCCGGACAGGGAAGAGACCCAGTACTTC.